The T cell receptor beta chain described here comes from a study of blood T cell repertoires in COVID-19. Overall study: The origin of the acute and convalescent COVID-19 samples was the United States, Italy and Spain. Sources were T cells, B-cell-depleted T cells, or PBMCs; the material itself was cDNA or gDNA.

Seattle patients were enrolled while actively infected and followed longitudinally. Authors' processing steps: Estimation of nucleated cell counts relied on the amplification of reference gene primers. TCRdb keeps only in-frame clones here, not all; method: immunoSEQ multiplex PCR. From that table come the V and J calls and clone size; the DNA was used to work out D and trimming. The table has 250,000 to 350,000 clones, 84% seen once; the top ten hold more than 1.4%. The germline V gene has CDR1 ENHRY and CDR2 SYGVKD. Trimming removed 3 bases from V and 0 bases from J, with 13 bases in between. This CDR3 is built from 16 residues.

Sample: peripheral blood. V usage is TRBV10-3 and J usage is TRBJ2-3; D may be TRBD2 (6 bases). This sequence originates from a human donor with COVID-19, enrolled during active disease. The donor label of this sample is uncertain. CDR3 amino acids: CAISESLGLSTDTQYF. CDR3 bases: TGTGCCATCAGTGAAAGTCTGGGACTGAGCACAGATACGCAGTATTTT.